The 13 T cell receptor beta chains below were found in one sample sequenced in a study of Ad26.COV2.S vaccination and SARS-CoV-2 variants. Generated by immunoSEQ multiplex PCR, the TCRdb table keeps only in-frame clones and is missing some. The repertoire includes 430,000 or so clones, 85% to 90% of them detected once, and about 2.5% sits in the top ten. Noted treatment: around 19 received Ad26.COV2.S at low or high dose, single or two shots; about 5 received placebo; per-sample allocation not given. Samples were taken on day 63 after the first vaccine or placebo injection. The sequences come from peripheral blood, collected in a trial of Ad26.COV2.S vaccine versus placebo. The receptors stem from a person between 18 and 65 years old who received the Ad26.COV2.S COVID-19 vaccine or a placebo.

This chain connects TRBV11-3 to TRBJ1-2; 7 bases align to TRBD1. There are 13 residues in the CDR3. Per the germline V gene, CDR1 is SGHNT and CDR2 is YENEEA. Losses at the gene ends were 5 bases for V and 8 bases for J; bases not matched to a gene: 8. DNA of the CDR3: TGTGCCAGCAGCGATTCAGGGGGTCGGGGCTACACCTTC. Its protein product is CASSDSGGRGYTF.

Here the CDR3 reads CASSEWYRDEQYF. CDR3 nucleotide sequence: TGTGCCAGCAGTGAGTGGTACAGAGACGAGCAGTACTTC. The chain combines TRBV25-1 with TRBJ2-7, with D unclear. With 3 bases removed from V and 5 bases from J, the gap between germline ends came to 11 bases. Germline V lookup: CDR1 MGHDK, CDR2 SYGVNS. This CDR3 is built from 13 residues.

The V call is TRBV5-1, the J call TRBJ2-5; maybe TRBD2 (5 bases). Germline V lookup: CDR1 SGHRS, CDR2 YFSETQ. The CDR3 is 14 residues long. Trimming pared 0 bases from V and 4 bases from J, leaving 10 bases between. CDR3 nucleotide sequence: TGCGCCAGCAGCTTGGCGGGGATTTCAGAGACCCAGTACTTC. Translation: CASSLAGISETQYF.

The gene calls are TRBV7-6 and TRBJ2-1; D is undetermined. CDR3 length: 14 residues. Trimming left V 2 bases short and J 0 bases short, with 5 bases between. Per germline, CDR1 SGHVS and CDR2 FNYEAQ. CDR3 loop: CASSLRASYNEQFF. The CDR3, as DNA: TGTGCCAGCAGCTTAAGGGCCTCCTACAATGAGCAGTTCTTC.

The chain links TRBV13 to TRBJ2-6; D remains unclear. From germline, CDR1 is PRHDT and CDR2 FYEKMQ (reference sequence). Trimming cost V 5 bases and J 3 bases, with 14 bases left between them. The CDR3 covers 16 residues. The CDR3 DNA follows: TGTGCCAGCAGCCCGACCCACTTAGGTGGGGCCAACGTCCTGACTTTC. This codes for CASSPTHLGGANVLTF. Supplemented by reference TRBV13 and TRBJ2-6, the full variable domain reads AAGVIQSPRHLIKEKRETATLKCYPIPRHDTVYWYQQGPGQDPQFLISFYEKMQSDKGSIPDRFSAQQFSDYHSELNMSSLELGDSALYFCASSPTHLGGANVLTFGAGSRLTVL.

V is TRBV12-3 or TRBV12-4 and J is TRBJ2-7; D is ambiguous. V was trimmed by 2 bases and J by 0 bases, leaving 5 bases between them. CDR3 length equals 13 residues. Here the CDR3 reads CASSLTISYEQYF. The CDR3 bases are TGTGCCAGCAGTTTAACGATCTCCTACGAGCAGTACTTC.

The gene calls are TRBV6-1 and TRBJ2-2; D remains ambiguous. The germline CDR1 and CDR2 sequences are MNHNS and SASEGT. This CDR3 region has 13 residues. Trimming pared 3 bases from V and 8 bases from J, leaving 10 bases between. The CDR3 DNA is TGTGCCAGCAGTGATACCACAAGGGGGGAGCTGTTTTTT. Protein product: CASSDTTRGELFF.

The rearrangement joins TRBV6-5 to TRBJ2-2; 7 bases align to TRBD1. This CDR3 spans 13 amino acids. V dropped 6 bases and J dropped 6; count of bases not matched to a gene: 4. The V gene's germline CDR1 is MNHEY and CDR2 SVGAGI. CDR3 amino acids: CASRRQGAGELFF. DNA of the CDR3: TGTGCCAGCAGGCGACAGGGAGCCGGGGAGCTGTTTTTT.

The V and J genes are TRBV5-1 and TRBJ2-7, with TRBD1 matching 7 bases. This CDR3 has 14 residues. With 3 bases clipped from V and 1 base from J, the junction kept 4 bases outside the gene matches. From germline, CDR1 is SGHRS and CDR2 YFSETQ. The CDR3 region is CASSSWGQSYEQYF. CDR3 DNA sequence: TGCGCCAGCAGCTCTTGGGGACAGTCCTACGAGCAGTACTTC.

The CDR3 spells CASSLVSYGYTF. For the CDR3, the DNA is TGTGCCAGCAGCTTGGTGTCCTATGGCTACACCTTC. The V call is TRBV5-4, the J call TRBJ1-2; D is ambiguous. V dropped 0 bases and J dropped 4 bases, with 4 bases sitting between them. CDR1 SGHNT and CDR2 YYREEE come from the germline V gene (reference sequence). The CDR3 length is 12 residues.

This sequence joins TRBV7-9 and TRBJ1-3; D not resolved. The germline V gene encodes CDR1 SEHNR and CDR2 FQNEAQ (reference sequence). The CDR3 is made up of 14 amino acids. V lost 1 base and J lost 1, with 5 bases in between. CDR3 sequence reads: CASSLVGSGNTIYF. The CDR3 nucleotides are TGTGCCAGCAGCTTAGTGGGTTCTGGAAACACCATATATTTT.

This clone has just one count. The rearrangement links TRBV6-4 to TRBJ1-2; D possibly corresponds to TRBD1 (5 bases). Trimming shortened V by 6 bases and J by 4 bases, and 9 bases separated the two germline ends. Germline V gives CDR1 MRHNA, CDR2 SNTAGT. The CDR3 contains 12 residues. CDR3 in amino acids: CASSRGGYGYTF. In DNA, the CDR3 is TGTGCCAGCAGCCGGGGGGGCTATGGCTACACCTTC.

The genes are TRBV5-4 and TRBJ2-3, with TRBD1 matching over 8 bases. The germline gives CDR1 SGHNT, CDR2 YYREEE (reference sequence). CDR3 size: 16 residues. With V trimmed by 1 base and J by 2 bases, 6 bases remained unmatched. The CDR3 DNA sequence: TGTGCCAGCAGCTTGCCGACAGGGGCTTACACAGATACGCAGTATTTT. It specifies CASSLPTGAYTDTQYF.